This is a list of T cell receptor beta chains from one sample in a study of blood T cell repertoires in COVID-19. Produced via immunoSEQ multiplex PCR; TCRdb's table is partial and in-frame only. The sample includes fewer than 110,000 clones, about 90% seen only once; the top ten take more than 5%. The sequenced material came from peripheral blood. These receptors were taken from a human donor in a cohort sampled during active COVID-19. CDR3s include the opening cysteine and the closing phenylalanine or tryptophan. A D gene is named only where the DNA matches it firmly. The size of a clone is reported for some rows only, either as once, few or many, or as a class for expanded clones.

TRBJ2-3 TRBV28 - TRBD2 TGTGCCAGCAGACCCCATGGACTAGCGGGGGGGGATGGGCAGTATTTT CASRPHGLAGGDGQYF
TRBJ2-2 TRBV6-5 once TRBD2 TGTGCCAGCAGTCAGGCTAGCGGACCCACCGGGGAGCTGTTTTTT CASSQASGPTGELFF
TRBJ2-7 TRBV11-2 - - TGTGCCAGCAGCTTAGCCTCCGAGCAGTACTTC CASSLASEQYF
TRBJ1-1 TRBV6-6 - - TGTGCCAGCAGTTACCGGCCAGGGGATACTGAAGCTTTCTTT CASSYRPGDTEAFF
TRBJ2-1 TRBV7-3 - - TGTGCCAGCAGCTTAGGGGACTCCCGGGAGCAGTTCTTC CASSLGDSREQFF
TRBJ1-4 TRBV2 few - TGTGCCAGCAGTTCCCCCCACAGGCGTAATGAAAAACTGTTTTTT CASSSPHRRNEKLFF
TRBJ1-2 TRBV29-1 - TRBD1 TGCATCGTGTATTTCTCGACAGGGGGCGCATATGGCTACACCTTC CIVYFSTGGAYGYTF
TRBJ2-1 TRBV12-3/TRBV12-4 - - TGTGCCAGCAGTGGGGGGTTGATTACCCCGTTCTTC CASSGGLITPFF
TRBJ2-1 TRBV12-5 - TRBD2 TGTGCTAGTGGCAAGGGACTAGCGGGCTACAATGAGCAGTTCTTC CASGKGLAGYNEQFF
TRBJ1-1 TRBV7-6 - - TGTGCCAGCAGCTTTTCTTCAGATTTAACCGAAGCTTTCTTT CASSFSSDLTEAFF
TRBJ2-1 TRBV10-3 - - TGTGCCATCAAAGGGGATTCAGCCTACAATGAGCAGTTCTTC CAIKGDSAYNEQFF
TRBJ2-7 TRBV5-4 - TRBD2 TGTGCCAGCAGCTTCAACGGGAGGGCCTACGAGCAGTACTTC CASSFNGRAYEQYF
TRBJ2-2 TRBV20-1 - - TGCAGTGCTAGTCCCACGACAGCAGGCACCGGGGAGCTGTTTTTT CSASPTTAGTGELFF
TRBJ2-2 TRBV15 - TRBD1 TGTGCCACCAGTCCCGGGGACAGGGTAGGCGGCGGGGAGCTGTTTTTT CATSPGDRVGGGELFF
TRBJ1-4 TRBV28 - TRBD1 TGTGCCAGCAGTCTCCCAGGGACAGGTATTTGGGATGAAAAACTGTTTTTT CASSLPGTGIWDEKLFF
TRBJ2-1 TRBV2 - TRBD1 TGTGCCAGCAGTTCGTTAGGGGGCGCATACAATGAGCAGTTCTTC CASSSLGGAYNEQFF
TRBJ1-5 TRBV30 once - TGTGCCTGGAGCCCGAGGGAGGGGGATCAGCCCCAGCATTTT CAWSPREGDQPQHF
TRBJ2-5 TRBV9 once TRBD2 TGTGCCAGCAGCGTAGGGACTAGCGGGGGCCAAGAGACCCAGTACTTC CASSVGTSGGQETQYF
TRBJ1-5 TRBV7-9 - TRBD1 TGTGCCAGCAGCCACGCCGGGACAGGGGCCCCGAATCAGCCCCAGCATTTT CASSHAGTGAPNQPQHF
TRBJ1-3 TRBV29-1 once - TGCAGCGTTGAAGATCGAAGACTCGGAGGCACCATATATTTT CSVEDRRLGGTIYF
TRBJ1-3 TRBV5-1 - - TGCGCCAGCAGCACTGGGCACGACCTTTCTGGAAACACCATATATTTT CASSTGHDLSGNTIYF
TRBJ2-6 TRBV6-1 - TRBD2 TGTGCCAGCAGTGAAGTCTGGGGACTAGCCACGAACTCTGGGGCCAACGTCCTGACTTTC CASSEVWGLATNSGANVLTF